A single sample is the source of the 30 T cell receptor beta chains below, sequenced in a study of cytomegalovirus exposure and HLA in healthy donors. Assay: immunoSEQ multiplex PCR; the TCRdb copy retains only in-frame clones and omits some. Of 170,000 or so clones in the sample, less than 85% were seen once. Specimen: PBMCs. These receptors were collected from a man between 18 and 29 years old in good health and CMV-seropositive.

CDR3 in amino acids: CASSSPRGLNTEAFF. CDR3 bases: TGTGCCAGCAGCTCGCCCAGGGGATTGAACACTGAAGCTTTCTTT. The chain has TRBV11-2 and TRBJ1-1; weak D call: TRBD1 (6 bases). In germline, CDR1 is SGHAT, CDR2 FQNNGV. Trimming took 4 bases from V and 0 from J, leaving 12 bases between them. This CDR3 has 15 residues.

The chain uses TRBV9 and TRBJ2-3; 12 bases match TRBD1. J gave up 8 bases and V 0 bases, and 10 bases lay outside the gene matches. The CDR3 runs 17 residues. Looked up from germline, CDR1 is SGDLS and CDR2 is YYNGEE. CDR3 residues: CASSVGPGQGAVGTQYF. The CDR3 DNA sequence: TGTGCCAGCAGCGTAGGCCCGGGACAGGGGGCCGTGGGTACGCAGTATTTT.

The rearrangement joins TRBV19 to TRBJ2-1; TRBD2 might be the D (6 bases). In germline, CDR1 is LNHDA, CDR2 SQIVND (reference sequence). The CDR3 is 14 residues long. V was trimmed by 6 bases and J by 0 bases, leaving 9 bases between them. DNA of the CDR3: TGTGCCAGTAGCGCGGGGATCTCCTACAATGAGCAGTTCTTC. Its translation: CASSAGISYNEQFF.

The chain joins TRBV2 to TRBJ2-3; TRBD2 matches at 8 bases. The germline CDR1 and CDR2 sequences are SNHLY and FYNNEI. This CDR3 region has 13 residues. V lost 3 bases and J lost 6; bases outside the gene matches: 2. The CDR3 DNA reads as TGTGCCAGCAGTGATACGGGGGGGGATACGCAGTATTTT. It yields the protein CASSDTGGDTQYF.

The gene calls are TRBV6-5 and TRBJ1-1, with 7 nucleotides matching TRBD1. The CDR3 sequence is 14 residues long. Losses at the gene ends were 6 bases for V and 3 bases for J; bases not matched to a gene: 7. In germline, CDR1 is MNHEY, CDR2 SVGAGI. Written as DNA, the CDR3 is TGTGCCAGCAGCGAAATTCAGGGGGACACTGAAGCTTTCTTT. Translated, it gives CASSEIQGDTEAFF.

The chain combines TRBV5-1 with TRBJ2-7; 11 positions agree with TRBD1. V was clipped by 6 bases and J by 0 bases; unmatched bases: 8. Germline lookup yields CDR1 SGHRS and CDR2 YFSETQ. The CDR3 length is 16 residues. The CDR3 DNA reads as TGCGCCAGCACCCCATCCGGGACAGGGGGCTCCTACGAGCAGTACTTC. This gives the protein CASTPSGTGGSYEQYF.

The chain combines TRBV18 with TRBJ2-3; TRBD1 might be the D (8 bases). This CDR3 contains 16 residues. Per the germline V gene, CDR1 is KGHSH and CDR2 is LQKENI. V was trimmed by 3 bases and J by 2 bases, leaving 15 bases between them. The CDR3 loop reads CASSPRTGTTTDTQYF. CDR3 DNA: TGTGCCAGCTCACCCAGGACAGGGACTACCACAGATACGCAGTATTTT.

This chain joins TRBV6-6 and TRBJ1-5; 7 nucleotides align to TRBD1. The germline V gene encodes CDR1 MNHNY and CDR2 SVGAGI (reference sequence). V trimming: 8 bases; J trimming: 2 bases; junction bases outside the gene matches: 6. The CDR3 has 14 amino acids. CDR3 DNA sequence: TGTGCCAGCGGCGCCGGGACAGGCAATCAGCCCCAGCATTTT. It yields the protein CASGAGTGNQPQHF.

The chain couples TRBV2 to TRBJ2-1; D unresolved. Germline CDR1 SNHLY, CDR2 FYNNEI. CDR3 size: 11 residues. The germline V and J ends were trimmed by 6 bases and 10 bases, with 10 bases remaining between them. The DNA of the CDR3 is TGTGCCAGCAGATTAGCATCCGAGCAGTTCTTC. As protein: CASRLASEQFF. Drawing the rest from reference TRBV2 and TRBJ2-1, the complete variable domain is EPEVTQTPSHQVTQMGQEVILRCVPISNHLYFYWYRQILGQKVEFLVSFYNNEISEKSEIFDDQFSVERPDGSNFTLKIRSTKLEDSAMYFCASRLASEQFFGPGTRLTVL.

The rearrangement joins TRBV6-1 to TRBJ1-2, with D possibly matching TRBD1 (6 bases). CDR1 is MNHNS and CDR2 is SASEGT in the germline V gene. CDR3 size: 11 residues. V gave up 9 bases and J gave up 7 bases, with 12 bases separating them. CDR3 nucleotide sequence: TGTGCCAGTTTCCTGGGGGCTGGCTACACCTTC. Its translation: CASFLGAGYTF.

V gene TRBV6-5 combines with J gene TRBJ1-6, with D maybe TRBD1 (5 bases). Germline V lookup: CDR1 MNHEY, CDR2 SVGAGI. The CDR3 has 14 amino acids. Trimming cost V 7 bases and J 4 bases, with 11 bases left between them. The CDR3 DNA is TGTGCCAGCACCCAGGGCCTTTATAATTCACCCCTCCACTTT. Amino acid sequence: CASTQGLYNSPLHF.

The gene calls are TRBV10-3 and TRBJ2-1; TRBD2 aligns across 14 bases. CDR1 and CDR2 (germline): ENHRY, SYGVKD. This CDR3 is built from 17 residues. V gave up 6 bases and J gave up 1 base; unmatched junction bases: 5. CDR3 protein: CAIRRTSGGTSYNEQFF. CDR3 in DNA: TGTGCCATCAGGCGGACTAGCGGGGGGACTTCCTACAATGAGCAGTTCTTC.

This clone appeared a few times. V and J are TRBV5-1 and TRBJ1-4; D perhaps matches TRBD1 (6 bases). Germline V CDR1 and CDR2: SGHRS, YFSETQ. This CDR3 contains 16 residues. V gave up 4 bases and J gave up 0 bases, with 13 bases separating them. CDR3 sequence reads: CASSQGQPTTNEKLFF. In nucleotides, the CDR3 is TGCGCCAGCAGCCAGGGGCAGCCCACAACTAATGAAAAACTGTTTTTT.

The V and J genes are TRBV10-3 and TRBJ2-7; TRBD2 agrees at 10 bases. The CDR3 is 17 residues long. Germline V gene sequence: CDR1 ENHRY, CDR2 SYGVKD. The J segment lost 0 bases and the V segment lost 2 bases, leaving 7 bases of the junction unmatched. The CDR3 sequence is CAISEMDGTSASYEQYF. The CDR3 DNA reads TGTGCCATCAGTGAGATGGATGGGACTAGCGCCTCCTACGAGCAGTACTTC.

The count of this clone is one. The chain links TRBV27 to TRBJ1-2, with a tentative D call TRBD1 (5 bases). The CDR3 is 15 amino acids. The V gene's germline CDR1 is MNHEY and CDR2 SMNVEV (reference sequence). The V end lost 5 bases, the J end lost 2 bases, and 15 bases lay between the germline ends. For the CDR3, the DNA is TGTGCCAGCAGTCGCAGGCCTTCAGGGAACTATGGCTACACCTTC. This translates into CASSRRPSGNYGYTF.

V usage is TRBV28 and J usage is TRBJ1-2; 8 bases fit TRBD1. CDR3 length: 14 amino acids. The germline V gene encodes CDR1 MDHEN and CDR2 SYDVKM. Trimming at V came to 8 bases and at J to 3 bases, leaving 8 bases not matched to a gene. The DNA for the CDR3 is TGTGCCAGCGGGACAGGAGCCTTATACTATGGCTACACCTTC. Translating gives CASGTGALYYGYTF.

The chain is built from TRBV7-8 and TRBJ2-5, with TRBD2 as a possible D gene (5 bases). The CDR3 extends over 15 amino acids. The V gene lost 2 bases and the J gene lost 2 bases, with 12 bases spanning the gap. Germline values: CDR1 SGHVS, CDR2 FQNEAQ. As DNA, the CDR3 is TGTGCCAGCAGCTTAATTACGAGGGTACAAGAGACCCAGTACTTC. Encoded protein: CASSLITRVQETQYF.

The chain joins TRBV27 to TRBJ2-1; 8 nucleotides match TRBD2. Per germline, CDR1 MNHEY and CDR2 SMNVEV (reference sequence). The CDR3 covers 15 residues. Unmatched junction bases numbered 8, after V lost 7 bases and J lost 3 bases. The chain's CDR3 is CASNRLAQDYNEQFF. The CDR3 DNA reads TGTGCCAGCAATCGACTAGCGCAAGACTACAATGAGCAGTTCTTC.

The chain uses TRBV29-1 and TRBJ2-7, with 9 bases fitting TRBD1. There are 12 residues in the CDR3. Germline V gene lookup returns CDR1 SQVTM and CDR2 ANQGSEA. The V segment lost 7 bases and the J segment 3 bases; nucleotides outside the gene matches: 4. CDR3 sequence reads: CSAPGQGYEQYF. In DNA, the CDR3 is TGCAGCGCACCGGGACAGGGCTACGAGCAGTACTTC.

The chain combines TRBV5-1 with TRBJ2-7; the match to TRBD1 covers 8 bases. Unmatched junction bases numbered 10, after V lost 7 bases and J lost 1 base. Germline V gene sequence: CDR1 SGHRS, CDR2 YFSETQ. This CDR3 contains 15 residues. The CDR3 region has the DNA TGCGCCAGCCAGACAGGGGCCTACTATTCCTACGAGCAGTACTTC. Amino acid sequence: CASQTGAYYSYEQYF.

The gene calls are TRBV6-5 and TRBJ2-3; maybe TRBD2 (6 bases). V dropped 7 bases and J dropped 7 bases, with 21 bases sitting between them. This CDR3 is built from 15 residues. Germline V CDR1 and CDR2: MNHEY, SVGAGI. CDR3 amino acids: CASTPGDGLKHTQYF. CDR3 sequence (DNA): TGTGCCAGCACCCCGGGGGACGGGCTAAAGCATACGCAGTATTTT.

This rearrangement joins TRBV13 to TRBJ2-1; D not resolved. V lost 3 bases and J lost 8, with 14 bases in between. The CDR3 runs 14 residues. Per the germline V gene, CDR1 is PRHDT and CDR2 is FYEKMQ (reference sequence). Here the CDR3 reads CASSLYQLVYEQFF. CDR3 sequence (DNA): TGTGCCAGCAGCTTGTACCAACTCGTTTATGAGCAGTTCTTC.

In this sample, this clone turned up a few times. The CDR3 DNA reads as TGTGCCACCATCGGGACAGGAGATTCACCCCTCCACTTT. Residues: CATIGTGDSPLHF. V and J are TRBV7-9 and TRBJ1-6, with 8 positions matching TRBD1. Germline values: CDR1 SEHNR, CDR2 FQNEAQ (reference sequence). The V and J ends lost 10 bases and 8 bases, in that order; junction bases with no gene match: 7. The CDR3 is 13 residues long.

This chain uses TRBV6-1 with TRBJ2-5, with TRBD1 matching over 9 bases. The CDR3 has 16 residues. In germline, CDR1 is MNHNS, CDR2 SASEGT. J lost 4 bases, V lost 4 bases, and 10 bases had no gene match. The CDR3 is CASSAPYRGQLETQYF. As DNA, the CDR3 is TGTGCCAGCAGTGCTCCTTACAGGGGGCAATTAGAGACCCAGTACTTC.

This clone was seen once. The chain couples TRBV28 to TRBJ1-5; TRBD1 matches 7 bases. V trimming: 3 bases; J trimming: 1 base; junction bases outside the gene matches: 3. Germline V gene data show CDR1 as MDHEN and CDR2 as SYDVKM. This CDR3 contains 15 residues. CDR3 residues: CASSFYRGSNQPQHF. For the CDR3, the DNA is TGTGCCAGCAGTTTTTACAGGGGCAGCAATCAGCCCCAGCATTTT.

This clone was detected only once. The rearrangement uses TRBV29-1 and TRBJ2-1; 9 nucleotides line up with TRBD2. The CDR3 contains 13 residues. V lost 3 bases to trimming and J lost 6 bases; unmatched junction nucleotides: 3. Germline-derived CDR1 and CDR2 are SQVTM and ANQGSEA. CDR3 DNA: TGCAGCGTTGAGCGCGGGAGGGCCAATGAGCAGTTCTTC. It encodes CSVERGRANEQFF.

For this clone: At one boundary the junction diverges from the germline segment, which might be a read error. Other DNA sequences from this sample encode an identical CDR3 as well. The chain links TRBV5-1 to TRBJ2-7, with TRBD1 identical over 7 bases. The CDR3 consists of 14 residues. CDR1 and CDR2 from the germline V gene are SGHRS and YFSETQ. CDR3 region: CASSLDRSSYEQYF. The CDR3, as DNA: TGCGCCAGCAGTTTGGACAGGAGCTCCTACGAGCAGTACTTC.

This chain uses TRBV21-1 with TRBJ1-2. TRBV21-1 is marked as a pseudogene. This CDR3 is 15 amino acids long. For the CDR3, the DNA is TGTGCCAGCACCCTAGGGGAGGGGAAGTGCTATGGCTACACCTTC. Its protein is CASTLGEGKCYGYTF.

The chain uses TRBV28 and TRBJ2-7; D is possibly TRBD1 (8 bases). Germline V gene lookup returns CDR1 MDHEN and CDR2 SYDVKM. The CDR3 contains 21 residues. Trimming took off 6 bases at V and 0 bases at J, with 33 bases between the two ends. This CDR3 is CASSFLVLRGVGQADSYEQYF. CDR3 bases: TGTGCCAGCAGCTTCCTAGTTTTACGGGGGGTGGGACAGGCCGACTCCTACGAGCAGTACTTC.

The table lists this clone with a count of one. V is TRBV18 and J is TRBJ2-5, with TRBD2 matching 10 bases. Germline loops: CDR1 KGHSH, CDR2 LQKENI. The trim removed 3 bases at V and 1 base at J, leaving 2 bases unmatched. The CDR3 consists of 15 residues. CDR3 region: CASSPTSGSQETQYF. The CDR3 region has the DNA TGTGCCAGCTCACCGACTAGCGGGTCCCAAGAGACCCAGTACTTC.